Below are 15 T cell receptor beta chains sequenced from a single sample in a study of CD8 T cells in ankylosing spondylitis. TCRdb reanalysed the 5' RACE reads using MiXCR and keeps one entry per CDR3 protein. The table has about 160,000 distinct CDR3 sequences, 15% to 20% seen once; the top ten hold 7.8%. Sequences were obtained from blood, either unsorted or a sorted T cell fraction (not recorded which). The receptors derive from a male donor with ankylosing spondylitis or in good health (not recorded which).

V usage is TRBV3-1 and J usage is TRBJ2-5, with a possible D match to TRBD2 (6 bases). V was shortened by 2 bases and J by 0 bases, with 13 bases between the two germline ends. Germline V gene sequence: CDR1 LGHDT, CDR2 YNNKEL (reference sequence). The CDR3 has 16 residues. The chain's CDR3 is CASSQRGSGNQETQYF. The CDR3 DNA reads TGTGCCAGCAGCCAACGTGGTAGCGGTAACCAAGAGACCCAGTACTTC.

The chain's CDR3 is CASSLVGFYGYTF. CDR3 coding DNA: TGTGCCAGCAGTTTAGTGGGCTTCTATGGCTACACCTTC. The chain links TRBV28 to TRBJ1-2; D unresolved. CDR3 length: 13 amino acids. Trimming cost V 2 bases and J 4 bases, with 8 bases left between them. Germline V gene data show CDR1 as MDHEN and CDR2 as SYDVKM.

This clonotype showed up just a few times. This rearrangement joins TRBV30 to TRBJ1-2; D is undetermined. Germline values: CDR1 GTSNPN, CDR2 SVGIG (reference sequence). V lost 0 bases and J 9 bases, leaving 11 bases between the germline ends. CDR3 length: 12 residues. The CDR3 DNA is TGTGCCTGGAGTGTAGGAGGGTTGAGCTACACCTTC. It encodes CAWSVGGLSYTF.

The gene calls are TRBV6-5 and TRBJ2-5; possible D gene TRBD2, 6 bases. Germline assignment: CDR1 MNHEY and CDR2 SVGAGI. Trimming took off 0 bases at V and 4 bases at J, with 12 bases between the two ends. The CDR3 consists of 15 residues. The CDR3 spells CASSYSRKGGETQYF. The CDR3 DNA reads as TGTGCCAGCAGTTACTCGAGGAAGGGAGGAGAGACCCAGTACTTC.

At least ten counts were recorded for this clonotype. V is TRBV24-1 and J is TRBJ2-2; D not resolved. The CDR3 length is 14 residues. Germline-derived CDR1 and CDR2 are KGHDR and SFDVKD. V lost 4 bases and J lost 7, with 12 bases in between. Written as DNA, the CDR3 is TGTGCCACCAGTGACGCCGGTCGGGTCGGGGAGCTGTTTTTT. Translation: CATSDAGRVGELFF.

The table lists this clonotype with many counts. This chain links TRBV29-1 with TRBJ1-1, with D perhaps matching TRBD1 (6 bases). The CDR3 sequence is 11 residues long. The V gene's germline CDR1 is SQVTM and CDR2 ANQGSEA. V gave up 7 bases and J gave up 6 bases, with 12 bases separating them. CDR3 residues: CSATRGAEAFF. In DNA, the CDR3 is TGCAGCGCCACCAGGGGCGCTGAAGCTTTCTTT.

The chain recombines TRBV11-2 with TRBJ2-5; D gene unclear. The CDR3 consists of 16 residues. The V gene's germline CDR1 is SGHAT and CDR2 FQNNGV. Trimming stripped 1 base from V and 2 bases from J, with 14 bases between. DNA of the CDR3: TGTGCCAGCAGCTTAGGAGTTCTGGGCAGGCAAGAGACCCAGTACTTC. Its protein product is CASSLGVLGRQETQYF.

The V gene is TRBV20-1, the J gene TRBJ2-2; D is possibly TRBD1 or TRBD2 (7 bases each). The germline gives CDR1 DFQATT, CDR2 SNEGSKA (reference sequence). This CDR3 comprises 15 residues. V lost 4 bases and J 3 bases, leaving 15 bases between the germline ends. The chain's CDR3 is CSATQGTIDTGELFF. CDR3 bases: TGCAGTGCTACACAGGGGACTATCGACACCGGGGAGCTGTTTTTT.

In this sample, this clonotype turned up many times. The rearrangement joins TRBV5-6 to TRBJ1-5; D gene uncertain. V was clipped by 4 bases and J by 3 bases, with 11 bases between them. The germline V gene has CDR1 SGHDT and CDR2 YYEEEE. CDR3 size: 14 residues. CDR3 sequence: CASSPGPDNQPQHF. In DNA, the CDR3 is TGTGCCAGCAGCCCCGGGCCGGACAATCAGCCCCAGCATTTT.

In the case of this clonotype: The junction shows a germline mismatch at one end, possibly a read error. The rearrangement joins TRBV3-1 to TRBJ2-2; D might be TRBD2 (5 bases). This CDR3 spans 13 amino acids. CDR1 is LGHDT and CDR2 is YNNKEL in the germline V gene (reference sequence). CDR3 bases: TGTGCCAGCAGCGGGCCGAGGACCGGGGAGTTGTTTTTT. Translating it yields CASSGPRTGELFF.

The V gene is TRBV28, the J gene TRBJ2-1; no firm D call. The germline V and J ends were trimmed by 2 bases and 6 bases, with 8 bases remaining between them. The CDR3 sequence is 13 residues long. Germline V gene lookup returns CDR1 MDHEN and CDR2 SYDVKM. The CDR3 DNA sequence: TGTGCCAGCAGTTTACGAGAACCCAATGAGCAGTTCTTC. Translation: CASSLREPNEQFF.

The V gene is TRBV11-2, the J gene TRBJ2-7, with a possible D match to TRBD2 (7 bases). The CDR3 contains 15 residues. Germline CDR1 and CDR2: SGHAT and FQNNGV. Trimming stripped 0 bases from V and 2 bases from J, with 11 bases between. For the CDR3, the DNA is TGTGCCAGCAGCTTAGATCGGGGGGCCACCTACGAGCAGTACTTC. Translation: CASSLDRGATYEQYF.

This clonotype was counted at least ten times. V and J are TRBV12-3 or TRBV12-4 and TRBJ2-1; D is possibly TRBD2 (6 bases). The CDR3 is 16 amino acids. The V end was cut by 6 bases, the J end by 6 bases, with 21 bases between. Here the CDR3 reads CASSPPTSPSGNEQFF. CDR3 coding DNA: TGTGCCAGCAGCCCACCCACTAGCCCTTCGGGCAATGAGCAGTTCTTC.

The CDR3 DNA is TGTGCCAGCAGCCCCCCCGGACTTCGATCCTACGAGCAGTACTTC. Amino acid sequence: CASSPPGLRSYEQYF. This chain connects TRBV28 to TRBJ2-7, with a tentative D call TRBD2 (5 bases). V lost 6 bases and J lost 1, with 16 bases in between. The CDR3 spans 15 residues. Germline V gene data show CDR1 as MDHEN and CDR2 as SYDVKM.

The DNA of the CDR3 is TGTGCCAGCAGCCCTACGACAGGGGAGCAGTTCTTC. Protein product: CASSPTTGEQFF. V is TRBV3-1 and J is TRBJ2-1; 7 positions agree with TRBD1. J gave up 10 bases and V 4 bases, and 4 bases lay outside the gene matches. Germline V gene lookup returns CDR1 LGHDT and CDR2 YNNKEL (reference sequence). CDR3 size: 12 residues.